This TCR beta chain was captured in a study of blood T cell repertoires in COVID-19. About the study: Sources were T cells, B-cell-depleted T cells, or PBMCs; the material itself was cDNA or gDNA.

The study recruited people aged about 18 to 95 years across more than 20 US areas. Assignments of participants to cohorts depended upon their own reported clinical history. Authors' methods: How many nucleated cells were present was estimated from reference gene primer amplification. Assay: immunoSEQ multiplex PCR; the TCRdb copy retains only in-frame clones and omits some. D and trimming were read from the DNA, whereas the V and J calls and clone size are those reported in that table. Altogether 200,000 to 250,000 clones are present, approximately 83% being singletons, with the ten largest covering about 3.2%. CDR1 is LNHNV, CDR2 YYDKDF, per germline (reference sequence). This CDR3 comprises 14 residues. V was trimmed by 3 bases and J by 5 bases, leaving 11 bases between them.

The receptor comes from a woman aged 55 to 70 who had recovered from COVID-19. The sample was PBMCs or T cells enriched from blood (not recorded which). The chain uses TRBV15 and TRBJ1-5; tentative D call: TRBD1 (5 bases). This chain's CDR3 is CATSSSRGHQPQHF. CDR3 coding DNA: TGTGCCACCAGCAGCTCAAGGGGCCATCAGCCCCAGCATTTT. The full variable domain, in which reference TRBV15 and TRBJ1-5 provide the parts outside the CDR3, is DAMVIQNPRYQVTQFGKPVTLSCSQTLNHNVMYWYQQKSSQAPKLLFHYYDKDFNNEADTPDNFQSRRPNTSFCFLDIRSPGLGDTAMYLCATSSSRGHQPQHFGDGTRLSIL.